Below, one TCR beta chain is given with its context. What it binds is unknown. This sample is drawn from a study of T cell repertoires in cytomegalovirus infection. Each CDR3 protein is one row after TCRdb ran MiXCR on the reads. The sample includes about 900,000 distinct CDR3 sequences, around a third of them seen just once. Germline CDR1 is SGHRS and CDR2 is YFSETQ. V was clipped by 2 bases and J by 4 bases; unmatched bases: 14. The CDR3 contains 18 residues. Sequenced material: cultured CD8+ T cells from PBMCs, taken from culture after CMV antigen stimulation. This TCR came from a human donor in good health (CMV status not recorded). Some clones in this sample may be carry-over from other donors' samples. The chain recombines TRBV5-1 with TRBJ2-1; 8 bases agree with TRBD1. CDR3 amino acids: CASSFSFQTGVTYNEQFF. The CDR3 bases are TGCGCCAGCAGCTTCTCCTTCCAGACAGGGGTGACATACAATGAGCAGTTCTTC.